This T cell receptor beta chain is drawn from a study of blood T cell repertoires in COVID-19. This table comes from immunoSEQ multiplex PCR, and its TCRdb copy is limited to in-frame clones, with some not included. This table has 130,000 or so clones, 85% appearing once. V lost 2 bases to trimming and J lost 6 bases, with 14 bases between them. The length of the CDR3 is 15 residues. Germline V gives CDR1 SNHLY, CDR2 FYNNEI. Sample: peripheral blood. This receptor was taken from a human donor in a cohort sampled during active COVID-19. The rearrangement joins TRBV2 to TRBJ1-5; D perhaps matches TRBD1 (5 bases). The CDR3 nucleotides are TGTGCCAGCAGTGAACAAAGGGGCCAATCTCAGCCCCAGCATTTT. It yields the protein CASSEQRGQSQPQHF.